The 20 T cell receptor beta chains in this list originate from one sample, sequenced in a study of CD8+ T cells in alopecia areata. Treatment meaning: oral pan-JAK inhibitor, 5-10 mg twice daily. Investigators isolated RNA and reverse transcribed it into cDNA to act as the sequencing template. TCRdb's copy holds only in-frame clones and misses some; the assay was immunoSEQ multiplex PCR. In the table there are fewer than 150,000 clones, 56% of which are singletons. The specimen was CD4+ T cells sorted from blood, collected at week 24, from a patient treated with tofacitinib. The source is a human donor with alopecia areata.

The genes are TRBV30 and TRBJ1-5; maybe TRBD1 (5 bases). There are 13 residues in the CDR3. Per the germline V gene, CDR1 is GTSNPN and CDR2 is SVGIG (reference sequence). Trimming shortened V by 0 bases and J by 3 bases, and 6 bases separated the two germline ends. The CDR3: CAWSVQDNQPQHF. The CDR3 DNA sequence: TGTGCCTGGAGTGTACAGGACAATCAGCCCCAGCATTTT.

This chain links TRBV7-2 with TRBJ2-4; the D gene is possibly TRBD1 (5 bases). With 4 bases removed from V and 0 bases from J, the gap between germline ends came to 13 bases. The CDR3 consists of 16 residues. Germline V gene lookup returns CDR1 SGHTA and CDR2 FQGNSA. CDR3 DNA sequence: TGTGCCAGCAGCTCAGACAGTCAACTAGCCAAAAACATTCAGTACTTC. Its translation: CASSSDSQLAKNIQYF.

The chain is built from TRBV4-3 and TRBJ2-3; TRBD2 matches 7 bases. Germline V gene sequence: CDR1 LGHNA, CDR2 YSLEER. V was pared by 4 bases and J by 0 bases, with 7 bases of the junction left unmatched. The CDR3 contains 16 residues. In nucleotides, the CDR3 is TGCGCCAGCAGCCTCACGGGGGGATTAAGCACAGATACGCAGTATTTT. This sequence encodes CASSLTGGLSTDTQYF.

The gene calls are TRBV7-2 and TRBJ1-5; 7 nucleotides align to TRBD1. The germline CDR1 and CDR2 sequences are SGHTA and FQGNSA. CDR3 length: 16 amino acids. The ends lost 1 base at V and 0 bases at J; junction bases unmatched: 3. CDR3 sequence reads: CASSLEGQISNQPQHF. As DNA, the CDR3 is TGTGCCAGCAGCTTAGAGGGACAGATTAGCAATCAGCCCCAGCATTTT.

The chain links TRBV5-1 to TRBJ1-1; a weak D match, TRBD1 (5 bases). The V gene's germline CDR1 is SGHRS and CDR2 YFSETQ. This CDR3 contains 15 residues. The ends were cut back, 0 bases at V and 3 bases at J, with 12 bases in the middle. CDR3 coding DNA: TGCGCCAGCAGCTTGGATGGGGGGATCGACACTGAAGCTTTCTTT. Protein product: CASSLDGGIDTEAFF.

The chain recombines TRBV5-5 with TRBJ2-1; no clear D gene. Germline V gene sequence: CDR1 SGHKS, CDR2 YYEKEE (reference sequence). Trimming cost V 0 bases and J 2 bases, with 6 bases left between them. The CDR3 totals 14 residues. The CDR3 loop is CASSLADPYNEQFF. In nucleotides, the CDR3 is TGTGCCAGCAGCTTGGCCGACCCCTACAATGAGCAGTTCTTC.

The gene calls are TRBV7-2 and TRBJ2-7; D might be TRBD1 (6 bases). Trimming cost V 3 bases and J 5 bases, with 11 bases left between them. CDR3 length: 13 amino acids. Germline V lookup: CDR1 SGHTA, CDR2 FQGNSA. Here the CDR3 reads CASSFSRGNEQYF. CDR3 DNA: TGTGCCAGCAGCTTCAGCAGGGGTAACGAGCAGTACTTC.

A few counts support this clone. The chain joins TRBV29-1 to TRBJ2-1; D is unclear. The germline V gene has CDR1 SQVTM and CDR2 ANQGSEA. CDR3 length: 12 amino acids. Trimming took 4 bases from V and 4 from J, leaving 8 bases between them. CDR3 sequence: CSVGTVYNEQFF. Here the CDR3 DNA reads TGCAGCGTTGGGACGGTTTACAATGAGCAGTTCTTC.

In nucleotides, the CDR3 is TGTGCCAGCAGCTCACAGGGGGTCTCCTACGAGCAGTACTTC. Amino acids: CASSSQGVSYEQYF. The chain carries TRBV11-2 and TRBJ2-7, with TRBD1 matching over 8 bases. Germline CDR1 reads SGHAT; CDR2 reads FQNNGV. Unmatched junction bases numbered 2, after V lost 4 bases and J lost 0 bases. The CDR3 has 14 amino acids.

The genes are TRBV29-1 and TRBJ1-2; tentative D call: TRBD1 (5 bases). The germline CDR1 and CDR2 sequences are SQVTM and ANQGSEA. Trimming stripped 5 bases from V and 4 bases from J, with 11 bases between. The CDR3 runs to 12 residues. The chain's CDR3 is CSVLDTVYGYTF. CDR3 sequence (DNA): TGCAGCGTTTTGGACACCGTCTATGGCTACACCTTC.

The rearrangement joins TRBV30 to TRBJ2-7; weak D call: TRBD2 (6 bases). This CDR3 comprises 15 residues. CDR1 and CDR2 (germline): GTSNPN, SVGIG (reference sequence). With 0 bases removed from V and 3 bases from J, the gap between germline ends came to 15 bases. For the CDR3, the DNA is TGTGCCTGGAGTGTATCCGGGGGTAGTCGCTACGAGCAGTACTTC. Its protein is CAWSVSGGSRYEQYF.

Comments on this clone: The junction differs from germline at one of its ends, possibly a read error. The rearrangement uses TRBV7-3 and TRBJ1-1, with D possibly TRBD1 on 5 matching bases. Germline V lookup: CDR1 SGHTA, CDR2 FQGTGA. This CDR3 is 13 amino acids long. The CDR3 region is CASSLRGPSEAFF. In DNA, the CDR3 is TGTGCCAGCAGCTTAAGGGGACCGTCTGAAGCCTTCTTT.

V and J are TRBV2 and TRBJ2-7, with unresolved D. V lost 3 bases, J lost 7 bases, and 13 bases lay in between. Germline lookup yields CDR1 SNHLY and CDR2 FYNNEI. CDR3 length equals 13 residues. The CDR3, as DNA: TGTGCCAGCAGTGAGCGGCGGATCGGAGAGCAGTACTTC. The encoded protein is CASSERRIGEQYF.

Comments on this clone: The junction departs from germline at one end; a sequencing error may be responsible. The rearrangement links TRBV7-7 to TRBJ1-1, with D possibly matching TRBD1 (6 bases). Germline V gene lookup returns CDR1 SSHAT and CDR2 FNYEAQ (reference sequence). The CDR3 loop spans 16 amino acids. CDR3 sequence (DNA): TGTGCTAGCAGCTTCAACAGGCCAAGACAGGACACTGAAGCTTTCTTT. Protein product: CASSFNRPRQDTEAFF.

This clone was counted a few times. V and J are TRBV10-3 and TRBJ2-5; D not certain. Germline V lookup: CDR1 ENHRY, CDR2 SYGVKD. The length of the CDR3 is 13 residues. V was pared by 1 base and J by 2 bases, with 5 bases between. The CDR3 protein is CAISEFGQETQYF. As DNA, the CDR3 is TGTGCCATCAGTGAGTTCGGGCAAGAGACCCAGTACTTC.

This clone has just a few counts. The chain is built from TRBV4-2 and TRBJ2-4, with TRBD2 identical over 12 bases. The CDR3 totals 17 residues. Germline V CDR1 and CDR2: LGHNA, YNFKEQ. J lost 1 base, V lost 2 bases, and 3 bases had no gene match. CDR3 nucleotides: TGTGCCAGCAGCCAATCTAGCGGGGGGGCCGCCAAAAACATTCAGTACTTC. Translation: CASSQSSGGAAKNIQYF.

The CDR3 DNA reads TGTGCCAGCAGCTTAAGGGCAGGGGGTCGCACAGATACGCAGTATTTT. Translated: CASSLRAGGRTDTQYF. The chain uses TRBV7-3 and TRBJ2-3, with 7 nucleotides matching TRBD1. This CDR3 region has 16 residues. CDR1 and CDR2 from the germline V gene are SGHTA and FQGTGA. The ends lost 1 base at V and 1 base at J; junction bases unmatched: 5. Together with reference TRBV7-3 and TRBJ2-3, the CDR3 gives the full variable domain: GAGVSQTPSNKVTEKGKYVELRCDPISGHTALYWYRQSLGQGPEFLIYFQGTGAADDSGLPNDRFFAVRPEGSVSTLKIQRTERGDSAVYLCASSLRAGGRTDTQYFGPGTRLTVL.

The rearrangement uses TRBV29-1 and TRBJ1-1, with D possibly TRBD1 on 5 matching bases. There are 13 residues in the CDR3. Germline V gene lookup returns CDR1 SQVTM and CDR2 ANQGSEA. V was shortened by 2 bases and J by 4 bases, with 11 bases between the two germline ends. CDR3 loop: CSVENRGGTEAFF. CDR3 in DNA: TGCAGCGTTGAAAATCGGGGGGGCACTGAAGCTTTCTTT.

This clone has only a few counts. At one end, the junction sequence differs from germline, possibly due to a read error. The V and J genes are TRBV7-7 and TRBJ2-5, with a tentative D call TRBD1 (5 bases). CDR3 length: 15 amino acids. Germline values: CDR1 SSHAT, CDR2 FNYEAQ (reference sequence). The CDR3 sequence is CASTNAQGSQETQYF. The CDR3 nucleotides are TGTGCTAGCACCAACGCGCAGGGATCCCAAGAGACCCAGTACTTC.

The V gene is TRBV7-8, the J gene TRBJ2-7; TRBD1 matches 8 bases. J lost 6 bases, V lost 4 bases, and 11 bases had no gene match. The CDR3 totals 15 residues. Germline CDR1 reads SGHVS; CDR2 reads FQNEAQ. CDR3 in amino acids: CASSSKTGEAGEQYF. CDR3 DNA sequence: TGTGCCAGCAGCTCAAAGACAGGGGAGGCTGGCGAGCAGTACTTC.